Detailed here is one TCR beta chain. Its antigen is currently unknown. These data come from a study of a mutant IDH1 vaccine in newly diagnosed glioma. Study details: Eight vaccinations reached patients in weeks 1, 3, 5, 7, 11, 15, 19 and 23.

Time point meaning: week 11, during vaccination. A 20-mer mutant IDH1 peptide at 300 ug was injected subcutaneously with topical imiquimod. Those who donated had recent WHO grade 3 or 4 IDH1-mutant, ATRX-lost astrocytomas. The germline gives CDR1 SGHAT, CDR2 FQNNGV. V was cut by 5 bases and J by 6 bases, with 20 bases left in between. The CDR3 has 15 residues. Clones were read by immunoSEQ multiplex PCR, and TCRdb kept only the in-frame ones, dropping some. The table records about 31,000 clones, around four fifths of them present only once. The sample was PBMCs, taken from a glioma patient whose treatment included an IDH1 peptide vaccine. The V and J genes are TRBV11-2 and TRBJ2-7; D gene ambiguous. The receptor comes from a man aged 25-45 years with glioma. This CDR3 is CASSPANAVVSEQYF. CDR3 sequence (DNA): TGTGCCAGCAGCCCTGCGAACGCGGTAGTGAGCGAGCAGTACTTC.